Following are 28 T cell receptor beta chains from one sample sequenced in a study of T-cell reconstitution after alpha-beta-depleted transplantation in children (dated by TCRdb to the mid-2010s). The library was generated by PCR. The sequencer listed for this sample is Illumina HiSeq 2500. To normalize quantification of the TCRbeta repertoire, the TCR libraries were built with molecular barcoding that relied on unique molecular identifiers. TCRdb applied fastp at Q25 and MiXCR to the public reads, then kept only in-frame beta chains. Each CDR3 protein appears once, grouped with its most common genes and DNA. This sample comprises more than 200,000 distinct CDR3 sequences, around 8.4% of them detected only once. 35% to 45% of the sample goes to the ten largest clones. This sample's treatment or condition label indicates: allogeneic hematopoietic cell transplantation with graft depleted of TCRalphabeta T cells and CD19 B cells.

The material sequenced was PBMCs, mostly from graft donor cells, taken 360 days after TCRalphabeta/CD19-depleted stem cell transplant. The receptors stem from a male patient between 2 and 15 years old who had a stem cell transplant for acute myeloid leukemia, so the T cells may come from the graft donor.

This clonotype was seen a handful of times. V gene TRBV5-1 combines with J gene TRBJ1-2, with a weak D call TRBD1 (5 bases). The CDR3 sequence is 15 residues long. CDR1 is SGHRS, CDR2 YFSETQ, per germline. V was shortened by 1 base and J by 5 bases, with 15 bases between the two germline ends. CDR3 bases: TGCGCCAGCAGCTTGTTCCGGGGCTGGTTGTATGGCTACACCTTC. Translating gives CASSLFRGWLYGYTF.

This clonotype was observed a handful of times. The V and J genes are TRBV29-1 and TRBJ2-5, with 7 bases lining up with TRBD2. With 4 bases clipped from V and 5 bases from J, the junction kept 4 bases outside the gene matches. CDR3 length: 12 amino acids. Germline-derived CDR1 and CDR2 are SQVTM and ANQGSEA. The CDR3, as DNA: TGCAGCGTTGGAGAGGGAGGGGAGACCCAGTACTTC. Translating gives CSVGEGGETQYF.

There are many counts of this clonotype. V and J are TRBV25-1 and TRBJ1-2, with 7 bases matching TRBD1. The germline CDR1 and CDR2 sequences are MGHDK and SYGVNS. CDR3 length: 14 residues. V shed 2 bases and J 4 bases; nucleotides not matched to a gene: 4. The chain's CDR3 is CASSEPGTAYGYTF. CDR3 DNA sequence: TGTGCCAGCAGTGAACCAGGGACAGCCTATGGCTACACCTTC.

The V gene is TRBV14, the J gene TRBJ1-1, with a possible D match to TRBD1 (6 bases). This CDR3 region has 15 residues. Germline V gives CDR1 SGHDN, CDR2 FVKESK. Trimming took 1 base from V and 5 from J, leaving 14 bases between them. DNA of the CDR3: TGTGCCAGCAGCCAAGTGGGGGGCCTCATTACTGAAGCTTTCTTT. Translating gives CASSQVGGLITEAFF.

This clonotype has at least ten counts. The chain recombines TRBV28 with TRBJ1-1; no reliable D call. V was shortened by 5 bases and J by 0 bases, with 10 bases between the two germline ends. Germline V gene lookup returns CDR1 MDHEN and CDR2 SYDVKM. The CDR3 is 14 amino acids. CDR3 bases: TGTGCCAGCAGTCCGGAGCTCATGAACACTGAAGCTTTCTTT. Translation: CASSPELMNTEAFF.

This clonotype has more than one count but fewer than ten. The chain recombines TRBV13 with TRBJ2-1; 7 nucleotides align to TRBD2. The CDR3 runs to 16 residues. V lost 5 bases, J lost 9 bases, and 16 bases stayed unmatched. The germline V gene encodes CDR1 PRHDT and CDR2 FYEKMQ (reference sequence). The CDR3 DNA sequence: TGTGCCAGCAGCGACCCCCCCAGCGGGGATTCGGGTGAGCAGTTCTTC. This gives the protein CASSDPPSGDSGEQFF.

This clonotype was detected a few times. The V call is TRBV20-1, the J call TRBJ1-4; no clear D gene. This CDR3 spans 14 amino acids. From germline, CDR1 is DFQATT and CDR2 SNEGSKA (reference sequence). The germline V and J ends were trimmed by 1 base and 4 bases, with 10 bases remaining between them. This chain's CDR3 is CSARVAASNEKLFF. DNA for the CDR3: TGCAGTGCTAGAGTGGCAGCTAGTAATGAAAAACTGTTTTTT.

This clonotype was seen more than once but under ten times. V is TRBV10-3 and J is TRBJ2-7; D could derive from TRBD1 or TRBD2 (5 bases each). The V gene lost 3 bases and the J gene lost 12 bases, with 18 bases spanning the gap. Germline V CDR1 and CDR2: ENHRY, SYGVKD. The CDR3 extends over 13 amino acids. The CDR3 loop reads CAISEGTPRNPYF. As DNA, the CDR3 is TGTGCCATCAGTGAAGGGACCCCGAGGAACCCGTACTTC.

The chain recombines TRBV7-9 with TRBJ1-5; D not resolved. The germline V gene has CDR1 SEHNR and CDR2 FQNEAQ (reference sequence). The CDR3 has 16 amino acids. The germline V and J ends were trimmed by 5 bases and 4 bases, with 18 bases remaining between them. The CDR3 here is CASSPEGGRWNQPQHF. CDR3 coding DNA: TGTGCCAGCAGCCCCGAGGGAGGTAGATGGAATCAGCCCCAGCATTTT.

This rearrangement joins TRBV15 to TRBJ2-7, with D possibly being TRBD1 or TRBD2 (5 bases each). This CDR3 has 17 amino acids. Germline assignment: CDR1 LNHNV and CDR2 YYDKDF (reference sequence). Trimming removed 4 bases at V and 1 base at J, with 20 bases between. The CDR3, as DNA: TGTGCCACCAGCACAACCACTACCGGGACGGGGTCCTACGAGCAGTACTTC. Translation: CATSTTTTGTGSYEQYF.

This clonotype has only one observation. A much larger clone differs by one base, so this may be a read error. J is TRBJ1-3 and V is TRBV6-1, with no clear D. The CDR3 covers 13 residues. Germline CDR1 MNHNS, CDR2 SASEGT. DNA for the CDR3: TGTGCCAGCAGAGCATACGGAAGAAACCCCATATATTTT. This codes for CASRAYGRNPIYF.

The table lists this clonotype with a few counts. The chain recombines TRBV12-3 or TRBV12-4 with TRBJ2-1, with a tentative D call TRBD2 (6 bases). CDR3 length: 17 residues. V was trimmed by 5 bases and J by 0 bases, leaving 17 bases between them. The CDR3 spells CASSRYAAGSSYNEQFF. CDR3 nucleotide sequence: TGTGCCAGCAGTAGGTATGCGGCCGGGAGCTCCTACAATGAGCAGTTCTTC.

The table lists this clonotype with many counts. This rearrangement joins TRBV3-1 to TRBJ2-2; possibly TRBD2 for D (5 bases). Germline CDR1 LGHDT, CDR2 YNNKEL (reference sequence). Trimming took 0 bases from V and 1 from J, leaving 12 bases between them. The CDR3 is made up of 17 amino acids. CDR3 loop: CASSQEGGERNTGELFF. CDR3 nucleotides: TGTGCCAGCAGCCAAGAAGGAGGCGAGAGGAACACCGGGGAGCTGTTTTTT.

The chain combines TRBV11-1 with TRBJ1-1; a possible D gene is TRBD1 (6 bases). Trimming took off 1 base at V and 0 bases at J, with 21 bases between the two ends. This CDR3 is 19 amino acids long. Germline-derived CDR1 and CDR2 are SGHAT and FQDESV (reference sequence). CDR3 DNA sequence: TGTGCCAGCAGCTTAGTTTTTTTCCGGGCAGGGGACATGAACACTGAAGCTTTCTTT. It is translated as CASSLVFFRAGDMNTEAFF.

This clonotype was observed a handful of times. This chain uses TRBV20-1 with TRBJ2-7; D may match TRBD1 or TRBD2 (5 bases each). Germline CDR1 reads DFQATT; CDR2 reads SNEGSKA (reference sequence). V lost 0 bases to trimming and J lost 3 bases, with 9 bases between them. This CDR3 has 13 residues. The CDR3 nucleotides are TGCAGTGCTAGAGAACTAGACAGCTACGAGCAGTACGTC. Protein: CSARELDSYEQYV.

This clonotype was counted ten times or more. The chain recombines TRBV12-5 with TRBJ1-5; no reliable D call. The germline CDR1 and CDR2 sequences are LGHNT and FRNRAP. V was shortened by 7 bases and J by 6 bases, with 10 bases between the two germline ends. The CDR3 loop spans 12 amino acids. CDR3 sequence: CASALTGQPQHF. In nucleotides, the CDR3 is TGTGCTAGTGCCTTGACGGGTCAGCCCCAGCATTTT.

The rearrangement uses TRBV20-1 and TRBJ1-3; no reliable D call. The germline V gene has CDR1 DFQATT and CDR2 SNEGSKA (reference sequence). CDR3 length equals 13 residues. V was trimmed by 6 bases and J by 0 bases, leaving 9 bases between them. The CDR3: CSARRNSGNTIYF. CDR3 DNA: TGCAGTGCCCGTAGAAACTCTGGAAACACCATATATTTT.

J is TRBJ2-5 and V is TRBV20-1, with 8 bases aligning to TRBD2. From germline, CDR1 is DFQATT and CDR2 SNEGSKA (reference sequence). With 5 bases clipped from V and 4 bases from J, the junction kept 18 bases outside the gene matches. The CDR3 totals 17 residues. The CDR3 protein is CSASDRRRGEYGETQYF. The CDR3, as DNA: TGCAGTGCTTCAGACAGGAGGCGGGGGGAATACGGAGAGACCCAGTACTTC.

The genes are TRBV7-6 and TRBJ2-5; D unclear. The CDR3 length is 15 residues. CDR1 and CDR2 (germline): SGHVS, FNYEAQ. Trimming removed 1 base at V and 4 bases at J, with 13 bases between. CDR3 in DNA: TGTGCCAGCAGCTTAGAGGTCCAGCGAGGAGAGACCCAGTACTTC. Its translation: CASSLEVQRGETQYF.

The table lists this clonotype with many counts. V usage is TRBV5-1 and J usage is TRBJ2-1; D might be TRBD2 (6 bases). The CDR3 is 17 amino acids. Between the trimmed V and J ends, which lost 0 bases and 4 bases, there was a span of 17 bases. Germline V gene sequence: CDR1 SGHRS, CDR2 YFSETQ. The DNA for the CDR3 is TGCGCCAGCAGCTTGGCCCGGAGGGCCCCTACTTACAATGAGCAGTTCTTC. This encodes CASSLARRAPTYNEQFF. The full variable domain, rest sourced from reference TRBV5-1 and TRBJ2-1, is KAGVTQTPRYLIKTRGQQVTLSCSPISGHRSVSWYQQTPGQGLQFLFEYFSETQRNKGNFPGRFSGRQFSNSRSEMNVSTLELGDSALYLCASSLARRAPTYNEQFFGPGTRLTVL.

This clonotype came up a few times. The V gene is TRBV5-1, the J gene TRBJ2-7; 13 bases map to TRBD2. Trimming took 4 bases from V and 6 from J; bases not matched to a gene: 7. Per the germline V gene, CDR1 is SGHRS and CDR2 is YFSETQ. The CDR3 runs to 15 residues. The CDR3 is CASSPGLAGAGEQYV. The CDR3 nucleotides read TGCGCCAGCAGCCCTGGACTAGCGGGGGCAGGCGAGCAGTACGTC.

There are a few counts of this clonotype. The chain carries TRBV9 and TRBJ2-5; TRBD1 agrees at 10 bases. V lost 0 bases to trimming and J lost 4 bases; unmatched junction nucleotides: 6. The CDR3 is 16 residues long. The germline gives CDR1 SGDLS, CDR2 YYNGEE. The CDR3, as DNA: TGTGCCAGCAGCGTAGGCAGGACAGGGGGAGGAGAGACCCAGTACTTC. The encoded protein is CASSVGRTGGGETQYF.

The chain uses TRBV7-3 and TRBJ2-2; D call uncertain. The V gene's germline CDR1 is SGHTA and CDR2 FQGTGA. The CDR3 has 13 amino acids. V was clipped by 4 bases and J by 7 bases, with 10 bases between them. The CDR3 DNA reads as TGTGCCAGCAGCTCGTACTTGGGCGGGGAGCTGTTTTTT. Protein: CASSSYLGGELFF. The whole variable domain, filled in from reference TRBV7-3 and TRBJ2-2, reads GAGVSQTPSNKVTEKGKYVELRCDPISGHTALYWYRQSLGQGPEFLIYFQGTGAADDSGLPNDRFFAVRPEGSVSTLKIQRTERGDSAVYLCASSSYLGGELFFGEGSRLTVL.

This clonotype was counted at least ten times. The rearrangement joins TRBV6-2 or TRBV6-3 to TRBJ2-7; D gene ambiguous. The ends were cut back, 7 bases at V and 9 bases at J, with 7 bases in the middle. Germline CDR1 is MNHEY and CDR2 is SVGEGT. CDR3 length: 9 residues. DNA for the CDR3: TGTGCCAGCAAACAAGTGCAGTACTTC. Translating it yields CASKQVQYF.

This clonotype was recorded at least ten times. This rearrangement joins TRBV20-1 to TRBJ1-1; D unresolved. The length of the CDR3 is 11 residues. Germline CDR1 is DFQATT and CDR2 is SNEGSKA (reference sequence). The V end lost 2 bases, the J end lost 8 bases, and 9 bases lay between the germline ends. As DNA, the CDR3 is TGCAGTGCTAGAAAGGAGACAGAAGCTTTCTTT. This translates into CSARKETEAFF.

This clonotype has a count of ten or more. This sequence joins TRBV20-1 and TRBJ1-2; D possibly corresponds to TRBD1 (6 bases). Germline V gives CDR1 DFQATT, CDR2 SNEGSKA (reference sequence). V was shortened by 5 bases and J by 4 bases, with 14 bases between the two germline ends. There are 13 residues in the CDR3. The CDR3 spells CSASRTDGYGYTF. CDR3 bases: TGCAGTGCTTCCCGGACAGATGGCTATGGCTACACCTTC.

V is TRBV20-1 and J is TRBJ2-2; maybe TRBD1 (5 bases). The CDR3 runs 14 residues. Looked up from germline, CDR1 is DFQATT and CDR2 is SNEGSKA (reference sequence). Trimming removed 1 base at V and 0 bases at J, with 6 bases between. CDR3 bases: TGCAGTGCTAGAGGACAGCCGAACACCGGGGAGCTGTTTTTT. It codes for CSARGQPNTGELFF.

This clonotype was picked up many times. The chain carries TRBV12-3 or TRBV12-4 and TRBJ1-1; TRBD1 might be the D (6 bases). The CDR3 length is 16 residues. Trimming left V 1 base short and J 8 bases short, with 20 bases between. The CDR3 loop is CASSLDLPTGKGEAFF. The CDR3, as DNA: TGTGCCAGCAGTTTAGATCTACCCACAGGGAAAGGAGAAGCTTTCTTT.